This TCR beta chain was observed in a study of memory CD4+ T cells and cytomegalovirus serostatus (dated by TCRdb to about 2019). With regard to the full study: The cohort comprised around 35 healthy Belgian adults, 9 CMV seropositive and about 25 CMV seronegative. The study sequenced CD4+ memory TCRbeta repertoires of a Belgian cohort with known cytomegalovirus serostatus to replicate a published TCR-based CMV serostatus classifier.

Genomic DNA was extracted from sorted cells with the Quick-DNA Microprep Kit. TCRbeta DNA was amplified with the immunoSEQ hsTCRbeta kit following the manufacturer's protocol. An Illumina MiSeq instrument was used to sequence the TCRbeta libraries. On the study's bioinformatics: Once out-of-frame sequences had been removed, 2,204,828 distinct TCRbeta sequences were left, which works out to an average of approximately 61,000 per individual. Each individual was scored by the count of 150 or so previously reported CMV-associated TCRbeta sequences and the total productive distinct TCRbeta count. A beta-binomial model was reimplemented in Python, and scikit-learn random forests with default parameters were trained on data from the US cohort. Classifier performance on the Belgian cohort was reported as the median AUC with percentile confidence intervals calculated over 10,000 bootstrap iterations. The table comes from immuneACCESS by way of TCRdb, which keeps in-frame sequences with V and J called. Part of the clones is missing from these tables; in studies checked, under half for an unresolved V gene and the rest for unknown reasons. V and J calls and clone size are as listed in that table; D and trimming were resolved from the DNA. This sample holds about 96,000 clones; 80% were observed only once. 3.6% of the sample is in the top ten clones.

A FACSAria II was used to sort memory CD4+ T cells, defined as single viable CD3+CD4+CD8-CD45RO+ cells. CMV serostatus was assessed using a Roche Elecsys assay, by which serum IgG against CMV pp150, pp28, p38 and p52 was detected. After thawing, total CD4+ T cells were enriched by positive selection with CD4 magnetic microbeads. The samples came from a different study that was designed specifically to examine the CD4+ T cell memory repertoire. Peripheral blood mononuclear cells were isolated and cryopreserved according to standard operating procedures, and serum was stored at -80 degrees C. The staining used CD3-PerCP (BW264/56), CD4-APC (RPA-T4), CD45RO-PE (UCHT1) and CD8-Pacific Orange (3B5) antibodies, and Sytox blue was used to exclude non-viable cells. In the case of this clone: Its antigen remains unidentified. The input lacks base qualities; no much larger clone sits a single base away.

CDR1 SGHRS and CDR2 YFSETQ were looked up in the germline V gene. From V the trimming removes 7 bases and from J it removes 5 bases, while the gene matches leave 7 bases of the junction unaccounted for. From the cysteine up to the phenylalanine, the CDR3 has a length of 13 residues. Kept here is only the CDR3 DNA, which spans 39 bases and is read in frame from base 1. Study-wide conclusions, independent of this receptor: Only CD4+CD45RO+ memory cells were sequenced, unlike the original study, which covered naive and memory CD4+ and CD8+ populations. On the Belgian cohort, the classifier based on the original framework reached a median bootstrapped AUC of roughly 0.94, with a 95% CI of 0.76-1.00. For predicting CMV serostatus, the median bootstrapped AUC was 0.95 using the original framework and 0.91 using a US-trained random forest. Results were interpreted as suggesting that the CMV-associated TCR signature is largely present in the CD4+ memory repertoire. Among the 150 or so previously reported CMV-associated TCRbeta sequences, some 67 showed up in the CD4+ memory repertoires, with each one found in between one and five individuals.

The V and J genes are TRBV5-1 and TRBJ2-3; 7 bases in the middle match TRBD1. The TCR comes from an adult in good health and CMV-seropositive. The sequenced material came from memory CD4+ T cells from blood. The nucleotides are TGCGCCAGCGTAGGACAGGCTTTAGATACGCAGTATTTT. This yields the protein CASVGQALDTQYF.